This TCR beta chain originates from a study of blood T cell repertoires in COVID-19. TCRdb keeps only in-frame clones here, not all; method: immunoSEQ multiplex PCR. In the table there are about 300,000 clones, about 85% of which are singletons. The CDR3 extends over 11 amino acids. V was cut by 3 bases and J by 9 bases, with 5 bases left in between. From germline, CDR1 is LNHDA and CDR2 SQIVND (reference sequence). This receptor was obtained from a woman aged 45-60 years who had recovered from COVID-19. The chain links TRBV19 to TRBJ2-2, with unresolved D. The sequencing input was PBMCs or T cells enriched from blood (not recorded which). DNA of the CDR3: TGTGCCAGTAGTATCGAGCGGGAGCTGTTTTTT. Residues: CASSIERELFF. The full variable domain, completed using reference TRBV19 and TRBJ2-2, is DGGITQSPKYLFRKEGQNVTLSCEQNLNHDAMYWYRQDPGQGLRLIYYSQIVNDFQKGDIAEGYSVSREKKESFPLTVTSAQKNPTAFYLCASSIERELFFGEGSRLTVL.